Here is one TCR beta chain with its context. The data belong to a study of blood T cell repertoires in COVID-19. Across the study: T cells, B-cell-depleted T cells, or PBMCs supplied cDNA or gDNA.

The V gene's germline CDR1 is MDHEN and CDR2 SYDVKM. The CDR3 is 15 amino acids. V gave up 6 bases and J gave up 4 bases, with 18 bases separating them. Only in-frame clones appear in the TCRdb table, and some are missing; sequencing was by immunoSEQ multiplex PCR. The sample includes approximately 57,000 clones, about 87% of them seen just once. The rearrangement joins TRBV28 to TRBJ1-1; D not resolved. Sequencing used peripheral blood. This receptor was taken from a man in his fifties or sixties with acute or convalescent COVID-19. The CDR3 DNA follows: TGTGCCAGCAGCCCCTATGGAGCGGGAGGCACTGAAGCTTTCTTT. Its translation: CASSPYGAGGTEAFF.